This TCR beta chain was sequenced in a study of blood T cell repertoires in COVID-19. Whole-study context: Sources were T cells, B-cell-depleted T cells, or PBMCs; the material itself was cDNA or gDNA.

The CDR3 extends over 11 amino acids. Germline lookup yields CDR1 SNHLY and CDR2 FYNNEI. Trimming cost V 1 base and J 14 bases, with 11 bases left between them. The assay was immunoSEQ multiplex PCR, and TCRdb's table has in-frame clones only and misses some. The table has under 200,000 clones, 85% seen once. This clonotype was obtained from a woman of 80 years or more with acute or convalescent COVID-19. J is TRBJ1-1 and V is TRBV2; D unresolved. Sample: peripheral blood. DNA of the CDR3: TGTGCCAGCAGTGAAGGAAGGCAGGTATTCTTT. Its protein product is CASSEGRQVFF.